A selection of T cell receptor beta chains follows, all from one sample in a study of graft-versus-host responses after intestinal transplantation. Data came from immunoSEQ multiplex PCR; TCRdb stores just in-frame clones and leaves some out. In the table there are some 96,000 clones, roughly 90% of which are singletons. No cognate antigen is known for these TCRs. Source: unstimulated CD4+ T cells sorted from spleen or lymph node cells, taken before transplant. These receptors were taken from a human donor who was the organ donor for an intestinal transplant. Each CDR3 is given without its conserved first and last residue. The D gene is left open where the match is weak.

v_call,d_call,cdr3_aa
TRBV19,NA,ASSTIQGNTGELF
TRBV2,NA,ASSEGFLEATQY
TRBV5-1,NA,ASTGAAGGRLNEQF
TRBV6-1,TRBD2,ASRQPGGSWQF
TRBV9,NA,ASSVALQVRRSYT
TRBV6-1,NA,ASRPRGPSYEQY
TRBV12-2,NA,ASRLKGDEQY
TRBV27,NA,ASRGLGNTIY
TRBV19,NA,ASSIPSGNQPQH
TRBV2,NA,ASNDRSSGNTIY
TRBV29-1,TRBD1,SVQAGTANSPLH
TRBV4-2,TRBD1,ASSPGQLVSGNTIY
TRBV28,TRBD1,ASSLGTTGGSGYT
TRBV28,TRBD2,ASLGIRAGSRDTQY
TRBV19,TRBD1,ASSPQTGTGGLETQY
TRBV14,NA,ASSQLRVLDTEAF
TRBV5-1,NA,ASSSLANEQF
TRBV7-9,TRBD1,ASSRDRGNEQF
TRBV7-9,TRBD1,ASSSTGGRSNYGYT
TRBV5-1,TRBD1,ASSYDLTGFVSPLH
TRBV4-1,TRBD2,ASSPGGSGGVDEQF
TRBV28,NA,ASRETGFHEQY
TRBV28,NA,ASKARGMATNEKLF
TRBV7-2,NA,ASSLASRASTYEQY
TRBV27,NA,ASSTRGYTGETQY
TRBV28,NA,ASSSPGEANYGYT
TRBV7-9,TRBD1,ASSLRGQGYNNEQY
TRBV28,TRBD1,ASSWGDRGLEQY
TRBV18,NA,ASSPPVTDTQY
TRBV5-1,NA,ASSLVGTGELF
TRBV6-5,NA,ASSPGDSYNSPLH
TRBV18,NA,ASSPDRNQPQH
TRBV6-5,TRBD1,ASSPDRPWDGYT
TRBV6-5,NA,ASSQGEKLF
TRBV28,NA,ASSSQIASTDTQY
TRBV21-1,NA,ASSTYNEQF
TRBV5-1,NA,ASSLLGGGYNSPLH
TRBV6-6,TRBD2,ASSLLAGEGETQY
TRBV27,NA,ASSLPGDPTDTQY
TRBV30,NA,ANKQLNNEKLF
TRBV11-2,NA,ASSLAGSQGGYT
TRBV7-6,NA,ASSFDVTSYEQY
TRBV1,NA,TKGERLAKNIQY
TRBV30,NA,AWSTYRIYGYT
TRBV9,TRBD2,ASSVAPSGGSSSYEQY
TRBV2,TRBD1,ASRPDRGLDEQY
TRBV19,NA,ASQEGVVLGEQF
TRBV19,NA,ASSISGGSTGANVLT
TRBV4-1,NA,ASSQGEHPNYGYT
TRBV7-6,NA,ASSSLGDQPQH